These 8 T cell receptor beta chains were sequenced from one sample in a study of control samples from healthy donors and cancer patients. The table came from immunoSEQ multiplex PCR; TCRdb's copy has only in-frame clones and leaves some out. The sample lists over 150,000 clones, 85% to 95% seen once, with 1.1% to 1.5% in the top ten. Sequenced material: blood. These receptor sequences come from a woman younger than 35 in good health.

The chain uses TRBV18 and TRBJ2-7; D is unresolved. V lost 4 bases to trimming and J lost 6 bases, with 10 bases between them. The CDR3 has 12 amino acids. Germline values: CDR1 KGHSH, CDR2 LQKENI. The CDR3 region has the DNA TGTGCCAGCTCACAAGTGACGGGCGAGCAGTACTTC. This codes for CASSQVTGEQYF.

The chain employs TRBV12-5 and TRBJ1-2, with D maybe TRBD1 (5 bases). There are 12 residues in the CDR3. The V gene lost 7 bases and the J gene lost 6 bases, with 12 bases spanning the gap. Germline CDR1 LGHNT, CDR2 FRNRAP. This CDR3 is CASAPGGDGYTF. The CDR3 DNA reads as TGTGCTAGTGCCCCCGGGGGGGATGGCTACACCTTC.

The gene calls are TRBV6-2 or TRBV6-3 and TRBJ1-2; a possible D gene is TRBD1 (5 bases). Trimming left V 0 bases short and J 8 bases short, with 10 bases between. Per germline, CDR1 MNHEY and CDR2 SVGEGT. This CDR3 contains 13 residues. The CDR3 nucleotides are TGTGCCAGCAGTTACTCGGGGCAACAGGGCTACACCTTC. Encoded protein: CASSYSGQQGYTF.

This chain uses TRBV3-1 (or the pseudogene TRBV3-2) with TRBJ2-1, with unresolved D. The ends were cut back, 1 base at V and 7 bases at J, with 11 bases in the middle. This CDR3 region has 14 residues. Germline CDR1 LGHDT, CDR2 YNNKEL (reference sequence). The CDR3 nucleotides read TGTGCCAGCAGCCAAGGGGGTTTGGGAAATGAGCAGTTCTTC. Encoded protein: CASSQGGLGNEQFF.

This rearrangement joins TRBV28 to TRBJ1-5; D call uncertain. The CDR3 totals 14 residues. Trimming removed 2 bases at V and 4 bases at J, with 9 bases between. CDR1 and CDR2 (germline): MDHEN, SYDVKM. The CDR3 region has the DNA TGTGCCAGCAGTTTAAGCAGCCCTAATCAGCCCCAGCATTTT. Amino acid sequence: CASSLSSPNQPQHF.

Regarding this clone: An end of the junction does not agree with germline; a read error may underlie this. CDR3 coding DNA: TGTGCTAGCAGCTTTTCAGGGTACGAGCAGTACTTC. It encodes CASSFSGYEQYF. The V gene is TRBV7-7, the J gene TRBJ2-7; TRBD1 is a possible D gene (5 bases). The CDR3 is 12 amino acids. The germline V gene has CDR1 SSHAT and CDR2 FNYEAQ (reference sequence).

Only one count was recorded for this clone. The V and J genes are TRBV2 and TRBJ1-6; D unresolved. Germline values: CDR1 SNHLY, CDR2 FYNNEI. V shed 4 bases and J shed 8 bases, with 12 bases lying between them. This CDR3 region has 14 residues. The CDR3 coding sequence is TGTGCCAGCAGTGGGGTAACCAATTATTCACCCCTCCACTTT. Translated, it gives CASSGVTNYSPLHF.

CDR3: CASSSQGLGIHNEQFF. CDR3 DNA: TGTGCCAGCAGCTCCCAGGGACTAGGAATCCACAATGAGCAGTTCTTC. J is TRBJ2-1 and V is TRBV5-8; 8 nucleotides match TRBD2. The germline V gene encodes CDR1 SGHTS and CDR2 YDEGEE. V lost 3 bases to trimming and J lost 5 bases; unmatched junction nucleotides: 10. The CDR3 covers 16 residues.